This T cell receptor (beta chain) was sequenced for a study of T cell responses to AZD1222 COVID-19 vaccine. Study-level results: Across spike, vaccine-associated CD4 TCRs were found, dominant at 160-218 and 743-854. The number of AZD1222 recipients seropositive at baseline was only 5 to 7.

Notes on this clone: No antigen is known for it.

Profiled with immunoSEQ multiplex PCR; TCRdb holds only in-frame clones, not every one. Seen here are approximately 120,000 clones, around nine tenths observed once, and the top ten hold around 5.8%. This CDR3 comprises 17 residues. Germline V CDR1 and CDR2: MNHEY, SMNVEV (reference sequence). Trimming stripped 7 bases from V and 1 base from J, with 17 bases between. Sample: peripheral blood, taken on day 0 of AZD1222 vaccination. The receptor was isolated from an adult in good health. The chain joins TRBV27 to TRBJ2-6; no reliable D call. The CDR3 region has the DNA TGTGCCAGCATGAACCCGGGTTCCTCTTCTGGGGCCAACGTCCTGACTTTC. It yields the protein CASMNPGSSSGANVLTF.